This TCR beta chain derives from a study of cytomegalovirus exposure and HLA in healthy donors. The germline CDR1 and CDR2 sequences are LNHNV and YYDKDF (reference sequence). This CDR3 spans 12 amino acids. The V and J ends lost 5 bases and 6 bases respectively, with 8 bases between them. Primers for the PCR totalled 60 Vbeta and 13 Jbeta. Assay used: immunoSEQ multiplex PCR; TCRdb lists only in-frame clones, some missing. The sample yields around 140,000 clones, over 65% seen once. Sequences were obtained from PBMCs. The rearrangement uses TRBV15 and TRBJ2-1; D is undetermined. This TCR was sampled from a man aged 40-49 years in good health and CMV-seronegative. CDR3: CATSPPRNEQFF. The CDR3 coding sequence is TGTGCCACCAGCCCCCCCCGCAATGAGCAGTTCTTC. The entire variable domain, with the rest obtained from reference TRBV15 and TRBJ2-1, is as follows: DAMVIQNPRYQVTQFGKPVTLSCSQTLNHNVMYWYQQKSSQAPKLLFHYYDKDFNNEADTPDNFQSRRPNTSFCFLDIRSPGLGDTAMYLCATSPPRNEQFFGPGTRLTVL.